A selection of T cell receptor beta chains follows, all from one sample in a study of CD4 T cell repertoires and nickel. TCRdb fed the RT-PCR reads into MiXCR, producing one record per CDR3 protein. Of 480 or so distinct CDR3 sequences in the sample, 73% were seen once. What was sequenced was CD4+ T cells from blood, not recorded whether cultured. These receptors came from a human donor in a nickel allergy study, with or without nickel allergy (not recorded which). It is not recorded whether this sample comes from one donor or several. Both conserved end residues are part of each CDR3. The order of the fields is clone size, V gene, D gene, J gene, CDR3 DNA, CDR3 protein. The D gene is left open where the match is weak. Where a row states a size, it is once, few, many or the class of an expanded clone; other rows omit it.

clone size: -
V gene: TRBV7-9
D gene: -
J gene: TRBJ1-5
CDR3 DNA: TGTGCCAGCAGCCTAGGGTCGTCGGGGCCCCAGCATTTT
CDR3 protein: CASSLGSSGPQHF

clone size: -
V gene: TRBV7-2
D gene: -
J gene: TRBJ1-2
CDR3 DNA: TGTGCCAGCAGCTCGTATTTGGTTGGCTACACCTTC
CDR3 protein: CASSSYLVGYTF

clone size: -
V gene: TRBV7-9
D gene: TRBD1
J gene: TRBJ1-2
CDR3 DNA: TGTGCCAGCAGCAATACAGGGGGTAATGGCTACACCTTC
CDR3 protein: CASSNTGGNGYTF

clone size: -
V gene: TRBV28
D gene: TRBD1
J gene: TRBJ1-2
CDR3 DNA: TGTGCCAGCAGCTCCGGGACAGGGGCCTATGGCTACACCTTC
CDR3 protein: CASSSGTGAYGYTF

clone size: once
V gene: TRBV7-8
D gene: -
J gene: TRBJ2-5
CDR3 DNA: TGTGCCAGCAGCTCTAGCAGTCAAGAGACCCAGTACTTC
CDR3 protein: CASSSSSQETQYF

clone size: -
V gene: TRBV7-2
D gene: TRBD2
J gene: TRBJ2-5
CDR3 DNA: TGTGCCAGCAGCCCGCAGGGGACTAGCGTGGAGACCCAGTACTTC
CDR3 protein: CASSPQGTSVETQYF

clone size: few
V gene: TRBV18
D gene: -
J gene: TRBJ2-2
CDR3 DNA: TGTGCCAGCTCACCAGGTTCGGGAGCCACCGGGGAGCTGTTTTTT
CDR3 protein: CASSPGSGATGELFF

clone size: -
V gene: TRBV12-3/TRBV12-4
D gene: TRBD1
J gene: TRBJ2-7
CDR3 DNA: TGTGCCAGCAGTGTCGGGACAGAGAGGGAGCAGTACTTC
CDR3 protein: CASSVGTEREQYF

clone size: -
V gene: TRBV5-4
D gene: -
J gene: TRBJ2-3
CDR3 DNA: TGTGCCAGCAGCTTGGGAGGGTCGGGCACAGATACGCAGTATTTT
CDR3 protein: CASSLGGSGTDTQYF

clone size: -
V gene: TRBV5-1
D gene: -
J gene: TRBJ2-2
CDR3 DNA: TGCGCCAGCAGCTTGGGTCTTTACCTGGGGCCCGGGGAGCTGTTTTTT
CDR3 protein: CASSLGLYLGPGELFF

clone size: -
V gene: TRBV20-1
D gene: -
J gene: TRBJ1-5
CDR3 DNA: TGCAGTGCTAGAGATCCAGGGGGCAATCAGCCCCAGCATTTT
CDR3 protein: CSARDPGGNQPQHF

clone size: -
V gene: TRBV2
D gene: -
J gene: TRBJ2-7
CDR3 DNA: TGTGCCAGCACAGGGTCGCCACACTACGAGCAGTACTTC
CDR3 protein: CASTGSPHYEQYF

clone size: -
V gene: TRBV20-1
D gene: -
J gene: TRBJ1-2
CDR3 DNA: TGCAGTGCTAGAGATCCGGGAAGCTATGGCTACACCTTC
CDR3 protein: CSARDPGSYGYTF

clone size: -
V gene: TRBV19
D gene: TRBD1
J gene: TRBJ2-5
CDR3 DNA: TGTGCCAGTACCCAGGGGGCCGTAGAGACCCAGTACTTC
CDR3 protein: CASTQGAVETQYF

clone size: -
V gene: TRBV28
D gene: TRBD1
J gene: TRBJ2-7
CDR3 DNA: TGTGCCAGCAGCGGGACAGGGCAATCGAACTACGAGCAGTACTTC
CDR3 protein: CASSGTGQSNYEQYF

clone size: -
V gene: TRBV20-1
D gene: TRBD2
J gene: TRBJ2-1
CDR3 DNA: TGCAGTGCGGGGACTAGCGGGAGGGGGGGCTACAATGAGCAGTTCTTC
CDR3 protein: CSAGTSGRGGYNEQFF

clone size: few
V gene: TRBV12-3/TRBV12-4
D gene: TRBD1
J gene: TRBJ2-4
CDR3 DNA: TGTGCCAGCAGTCCGCGACAGGGGGCCTACATTCAGTACTTC
CDR3 protein: CASSPRQGAYIQYF

clone size: -
V gene: TRBV6-5
D gene: -
J gene: TRBJ1-1
CDR3 DNA: TGTGCCAGCGCTAACCGCCCCACTGAAGCTTTCTTT
CDR3 protein: CASANRPTEAFF

clone size: -
V gene: TRBV24-1
D gene: TRBD1
J gene: TRBJ1-5
CDR3 DNA: TGTGCCACCAGTGATGGACAGGGGACAAATAGCAATCAGCCCCAGCATTTT
CDR3 protein: CATSDGQGTNSNQPQHF

clone size: -
V gene: TRBV4-1
D gene: TRBD2
J gene: TRBJ2-1
CDR3 DNA: TGCGCCAGCAGCCAAAGTTCGACTAGCGGGAACAATGAGCAGTTCTTC
CDR3 protein: CASSQSSTSGNNEQFF

clone size: -
V gene: TRBV12-3/TRBV12-4
D gene: TRBD1
J gene: TRBJ1-1
CDR3 DNA: TGTGCCAGCAGACCTCTATCGACAGGGGGTGAAGCTTTCTTT
CDR3 protein: CASRPLSTGGEAFF

clone size: -
V gene: TRBV12-3/TRBV12-4
D gene: TRBD2
J gene: TRBJ2-5
CDR3 DNA: TGTGCCAGCGGCCCCGGGGGGGTACTCGGGGAGACCCAGTACTTC
CDR3 protein: CASGPGGVLGETQYF

clone size: -
V gene: TRBV10-3
D gene: -
J gene: TRBJ1-6
CDR3 DNA: TGTGCCATCAGTGATTCTGGCCGCAGGAGCTCCTATAATTCACCCCTCCACTTT
CDR3 protein: CAISDSGRRSSYNSPLHF

clone size: -
V gene: TRBV28
D gene: TRBD2
J gene: TRBJ2-3
CDR3 DNA: TGTGCCAGCAGTTCCCCGGCTAGCGGGCCCACAGATACGCAGTATTTT
CDR3 protein: CASSSPASGPTDTQYF

clone size: -
V gene: TRBV18
D gene: TRBD1
J gene: TRBJ1-2
CDR3 DNA: TGTGCCAGCTCAACGGTAGGGACAGGCGGAGATGGCTACACCTTC
CDR3 protein: CASSTVGTGGDGYTF

clone size: -
V gene: TRBV19
D gene: -
J gene: TRBJ1-1
CDR3 DNA: TGTGCCAGTAGTGGACCGACTGTGAACACTGAAGCTTTCTTT
CDR3 protein: CASSGPTVNTEAFF

clone size: -
V gene: TRBV28
D gene: -
J gene: TRBJ2-7
CDR3 DNA: TGTGCCAGCAGTGAGAGCCACCACGAGCAGTACTTC
CDR3 protein: CASSESHHEQYF

clone size: few
V gene: TRBV7-8
D gene: -
J gene: TRBJ2-3
CDR3 DNA: TGTGCCAGCAGCTTAGGGAGGACCGGCTCAGATACGCAGTATTTT
CDR3 protein: CASSLGRTGSDTQYF

clone size: -
V gene: TRBV6-5
D gene: TRBD1
J gene: TRBJ2-7
CDR3 DNA: TGTGCCAGCAGGGGACCGGGACAGGGAAGCGAGCAGTACTTC
CDR3 protein: CASRGPGQGSEQYF

clone size: -
V gene: TRBV5-1
D gene: -
J gene: TRBJ1-5
CDR3 DNA: TGCGCCAGCAGCTTGGAGGGGGGGCACAATCAGCCCCAGCATTTT
CDR3 protein: CASSLEGGHNQPQHF

clone size: -
V gene: TRBV28
D gene: -
J gene: TRBJ1-2
CDR3 DNA: TGTGCCACCCTAAGGCCGGGGCTAAACTATGGCTACACCTTC
CDR3 protein: CATLRPGLNYGYTF

clone size: once
V gene: TRBV20-1
D gene: TRBD2
J gene: TRBJ2-7
CDR3 DNA: TGCAGTGCTGATCCGGGACTAGCGGGACACGAGCAGTACTTC
CDR3 protein: CSADPGLAGHEQYF